This paragraph reports one T cell receptor beta chain. As yet, its antigen is unknown. These data belong to a study of shared clonotypes between healthy human individuals. The study's findings and limits: Richness estimates generally favored naive over memory subsets.

The assay was immunoSEQ multiplex PCR, and TCRdb's table has in-frame clones only and misses some. The data contain approximately 1.4 million clones, about 98% of them seen just once; the ten biggest clones take up about 0.4%. Germline CDR1 and CDR2: ENHRY and SYGVKD. V dropped 6 bases and J dropped 2 bases, with 10 bases sitting between them. This CDR3 has 13 amino acids. The source material was naive CD4+ T cells sorted from blood. Noted subset: CD45RA+ positively selected. The chain is built from TRBV10-3 and TRBJ1-2, with TRBD1 as a possible D gene (5 bases). This receptor was obtained from a man between 25 and 39 years old in good health. The CDR3 spells CAIRQTENYGYTF. In DNA, the CDR3 is TGTGCCATCAGACAGACAGAAAACTATGGCTACACCTTC.